Listed here are 8 T cell receptor beta chains from one sample, sequenced in a study of CD8+CD57+ T cells in acquired aplastic anemia. Sequenced patients had shown CD8+CD57+ cell expansion by flow cytometry. CDR3 and TCR beta VDJ profiling relied on genomic DNA as the template. TCRdb recomputed calls from the reads with MiXCR, one row per CDR3 protein. The repertoire holds 150,000 to 180,000 distinct CDR3 sequences, with just over 50% as singletons. The specimen sequenced was sorted CD4+, CD8+, or CD8+CD57+ T cells (not recorded which) from PBMCs. Source of these receptors: a human donor with aplastic anemia.

The rearrangement links TRBV7-9 to TRBJ2-3; D call uncertain. V lost 3 bases and J 2 bases, leaving 6 bases between the germline ends. The length of the CDR3 is 13 residues. Germline assignment: CDR1 SEHNR and CDR2 FQNEAQ (reference sequence). The CDR3 DNA sequence: TGTGCCAGCAGCTTCGGCAACACAGATACGCAGTATTTT. Encoded protein: CASSFGNTDTQYF.

This clonotype was recorded a few times. This chain links TRBV24-1 with TRBJ2-1, with D possibly TRBD1 on 5 matching bases. The germline gives CDR1 KGHDR, CDR2 SFDVKD. The CDR3 contains 14 residues. The V and J ends lost 7 bases and 4 bases respectively, with 13 bases between them. The CDR3 DNA is TGTGCCACCAGCCGTACAGGTGGGTACAATGAGCAGTTCTTC. It yields the protein CATSRTGGYNEQFF.

This clonotype showed up many times. The chain has TRBV11-1 and TRBJ2-1, with D perhaps matching TRBD1 (6 bases). Germline V CDR1 and CDR2: SGHAT, FQDESV (reference sequence). Trimming cost V 5 bases and J 3 bases, with 14 bases left between them. CDR3 length: 15 residues. In nucleotides, the CDR3 is TGTGCCAGCAGCCTCCCCCAGGGGATCTACAATGAGCAGTTCTTC. This gives the protein CASSLPQGIYNEQFF.

This clonotype has only a few counts. With a much larger clone just one base away, this may be a read error. The DNA is left out, because the CDR3 cannot be placed on it with certainty; the CDR3 is given as TCRdb lists it. The J gene is TRBJ1-1, the V gene TRBV5-8; no DNA check was done on the table's D call, TRBD1. The CDR3 spans 15 amino acids, including both terminal residues. CDR1 SGHTS and CDR2 YDEGEE come from the germline V gene. This CDR3 reads CASSLVVGQGAEASF.

The sample holds many counts of this clonotype. V usage is TRBV12-3 or TRBV12-4 and J usage is TRBJ2-5, with TRBD2 identical over 8 bases. Unmatched junction bases numbered 5, after V lost 1 base and J lost 4 bases. CDR3 length equals 15 residues. The DNA for the CDR3 is TGTGCCAGCAGTTTAGGCGGGGGGCGTGGAGAGACCCAGTACTTC. This translates into CASSLGGGRGETQYF.

This clonotype was recorded a few times. Possible read error: a much larger clone is one base away. The V gene is TRBV20-1, the J gene TRBJ1-1; D is unresolved. Trimming stripped 7 bases from V and 5 bases from J, with 20 bases between. The CDR3 is 14 residues long. Germline V gives CDR1 DFQATT, CDR2 SNEGSKA (reference sequence). The CDR3 DNA reads TGCAGTGTTAGCTCTCAGGAAAGAAGGACTGAAGCTTTCTTT. It yields the protein CSVSSQERRTEAFF.

This clonotype was detected ten times or more. CDR3 in DNA: TGCAGTGCGAGTGGGACTACCATCTCCTACGAGCAGTACTTC. Encoded protein: CSASGTTISYEQYF. The V call is TRBV20-1, the J call TRBJ2-7; 7 positions agree with TRBD2. The CDR3 has 14 residues. CDR1 and CDR2 (germline): DFQATT, SNEGSKA (reference sequence). Losses at the gene ends were 6 bases for V and 0 bases for J; bases not matched to a gene: 8.

As regards this clonotype: A much larger clone sits a single nucleotide away, making a read error possible. The conserved phenylalanine or tryptophan is not found at the CDR3 terminus, so this likely reflects a read error. The rearrangement links TRBV9 to TRBJ1-5; D is uncertain. CDR3 length equals 15 residues. The V end lost 4 bases, the J end lost 0 bases, and 11 bases lay between the germline ends. Germline V gives CDR1 SGDLS, CDR2 YYNGEE. The CDR3 bases are TGTGCCAGCAGCATAGGTGGGTATAGCAATCAGCCCCAGCATCTT. Residues: CASSIGGYSNQPQHL.